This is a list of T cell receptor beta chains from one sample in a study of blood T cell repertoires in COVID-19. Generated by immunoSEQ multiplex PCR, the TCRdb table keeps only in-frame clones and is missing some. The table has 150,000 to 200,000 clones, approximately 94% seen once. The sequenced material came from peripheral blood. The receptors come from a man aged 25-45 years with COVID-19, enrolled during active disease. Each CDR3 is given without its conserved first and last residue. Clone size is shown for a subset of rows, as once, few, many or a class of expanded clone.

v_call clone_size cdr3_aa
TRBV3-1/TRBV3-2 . ASSHRWGYT
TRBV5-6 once ASIGPGQGIDTQY
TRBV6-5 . ASSYNEGGDTEAF
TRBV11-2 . ASSSAGGPNTGELF
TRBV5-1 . ASSQGTGINQPQH
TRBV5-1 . ASSPDLTGGAQPQH
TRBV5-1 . ASSGEGTSWETQY
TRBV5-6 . ASHRGQNYGYT
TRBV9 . ASSVGGGGDTQY
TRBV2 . ASSEALRLAGAQTTDTQY
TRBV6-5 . ASSRSTGGFNEQF
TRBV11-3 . ASSFGGLDDEQY
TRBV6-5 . ASRQRTGGAEAF
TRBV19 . ASSSLRAMTGGQFGYT
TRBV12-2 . ASRYPREGADEKLF
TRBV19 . ASSIPLSRSTDTQY
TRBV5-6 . ASSQVGREGYT
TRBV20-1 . SARQGYEQY
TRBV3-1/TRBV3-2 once ASSPRQGRGTDTQY
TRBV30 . AWSVLDTGELF
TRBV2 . ASSGQDQPQH
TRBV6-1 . ASSGGRQGNYYGYT
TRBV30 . AWSGGTGGNHEQY
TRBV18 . ASSPRLAGDYEQY
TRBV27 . ASSLSGLGAQY
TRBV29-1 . SVDLPSHYNEQF
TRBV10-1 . ASSGDRGHGELF
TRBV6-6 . ASTDRGQGHEKLF
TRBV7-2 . ASSFTSGVVDTQY
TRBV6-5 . ASSLDRAGNSPLH
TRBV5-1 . ASSPDGALEGTIY
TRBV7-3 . ASSSSSGELF
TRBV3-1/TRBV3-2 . ASSRRDRGHTEAF
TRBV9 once ASSVGTPYNEQF
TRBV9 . ASSVGPGGINEKLF
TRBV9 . ASSSSDRGDYGYT
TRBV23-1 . ASSRVFDKVDSNYGYT
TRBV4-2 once ASSQDLVESNEKLF
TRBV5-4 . ASSLDGTSGGADTQY
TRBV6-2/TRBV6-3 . ASSTTGGNPNGYT